This TCR beta chain was identified in a study of PD-L1 blockade in urothelial cancer (dated by TCRdb to 2016 to 2017). About the full investigation: Therapy was started around 2014 for all patients, and atezolizumab 1,200 mg was administered intravenously every 3 weeks. About 90% of the 29 patients were males with bladder-origin urothelial cancer, and about 60% of the roughly 30 reported a prior smoking history. An ECOG performance status of 0 or 1 was recorded for the patients, and 0 to 3 prior chemotherapy regimens had been received by the patients. Blood samples were analyzed at two time points: 3 weeks after treatment start (second dose) and 6 weeks after treatment start. Blood samples yielded a median of around 130,000 T cells and tens of thousands of unique TCRs, with median clonality roughly 0.084. An exploratory multi-omic analysis was conducted of the somatic, immune and clinical correlates of response to PD-L1 blockade with atezolizumab in urothelial cancer. Pretreatment tumor samples, along with matched peripheral blood serially collected before and after atezolizumab treatment, were subjected to TCR sequencing. Durable clinical benefit was defined as a progression-free survival longer than 6 months, and TCR features were additionally tested against progression-free survival and overall survival. Whole exome sequencing and RNA sequencing of pretreatment tumors were performed alongside TCR sequencing in the same patients. Durable clinical benefit was achieved by nine patients and was not achieved by 20 patients. Pretreatment blood TCR-seq was available for twenty-nine patients, at least one posttreatment blood collection was obtained for around 25 patients, and tumor TCR-seq was available for around 25 patients.

On this clone: This clone's antigen is unknown. Base qualities are missing; no much larger clone stands one base away.

The CDR3, cysteine through phenylalanine, is 14 amino acids long. The sequence is cut down to CDR3 DNA, 42 bases in frame from base 1. The germline V gene (reference sequence) supplies CDR1 LNHDA and CDR2 SQIVND. Trimming removed 5 bases from V and 5 bases from J; the gene matches leave 6 bases unexplained. Each PCR received spiked-in synthetic TCR analog templates so that absolute template abundance could be estimated from read counts. The immunoSEQ assay was used to amplify TCRbeta CDR3 regions from genomic DNA with bias-controlled V and J gene primers. Sequencing of rearranged TCRbeta segments was performed at approximately 20X coverage. Per the original workflow: Clustering was used to correct sequencing errors, and CDR3s were annotated against IMGT to assign V, D and J genes. Out-of-frame and stop-codon sequences were excluded, and only productive TCRbeta rearrangements were used in downstream analyses. Clonality was calculated as one minus the Shannon entropy normalized by the log of the number of unique productive sequences. Fisher's exact test with Benjamini-Hochberg correction, using a cutoff of adjusted p below 0.01, was how clones that differed between time points or between blood and tumor were identified. In TCRdb, the immuneACCESS table is reduced to in-frame sequences with V and J assigned. These tables do not hold every clone; where another copy was compared, an unresolved V gene accounts for under half, and the others remain unexplained. V, J and clone size are those of that table, while D and trimming were read from the DNA. Counted in this sample were tens of thousands of clones; 79% of them appeared once. The ten largest clonotypes hold 10% of the sample.

The time point label of this sample denotes: pretreatment peripheral blood. A total of around 30 patients with locally advanced or metastatic urothelial carcinoma, treated at Memorial Sloan Kettering on a trial protocol, made up the cohort. Peripheral blood mononuclear cells were collected pretreatment and during treatment, at between 1 and 8 total time points per patient. The Qiagen DNeasy Blood extraction kit was used to purify genomic DNA from total PBMCs and from tumor samples. Collected pretreatment and during treatment, PBMCs were isolated and stored as previously described. Overall study results and their limits: Improved progression-free and overall survival was found to be associated with pretreatment peripheral blood TCR clonality below the median. At 3 weeks after the start of treatment, tumor-associated TCR clones in peripheral blood had expanded more in patients with durable benefit (n ≈ 20, p = 0.022). Because of the small sample size (n of about 30) and the many exploratory analyses performed, the results are intended to be regarded as hypothesis-generating.

The sequencing used PBMCs, collected around atezolizumab (anti-PD-L1) treatment. The rearrangement combines TRBV19 with TRBJ2-7, with 10 middle bases fitting TRBD2. The source of this sequence is a man in his 70s with urothelial cancer. The CDR3: CASSPGLATHEQYF. The DNA sequence is TGTGCCAGTAGTCCGGGACTAGCGACCCACGAGCAGTACTTC.